The present entry profiles one TCR beta chain with its context. The data were obtained in a study of T cell responses to AZD1222 COVID-19 vaccine. This CDR3 has 15 residues. Germline V gives CDR1 SGDLS, CDR2 YYNGEE. The ends lost 1 base at V and 5 bases at J; junction bases unmatched: 4. Libraries were prepared by immunoSEQ multiplex PCR; TCRdb keeps only in-frame clonotypes and omits some of them. This table holds tens of thousands of clones, roughly 86% found once. Sequencing used peripheral blood, obtained on day 0 of MenACWY control vaccination. The sequence was collected from an adult in good health. The gene calls are TRBV9 and TRBJ1-4, with 8 bases matching TRBD1. The DNA for the CDR3 is TGTGCCAGCAGCGTACAGGGGGCATGGAATGAAAAACTGTTTTTT. Encoded protein: CASSVQGAWNEKLFF. Looking up the rest from reference TRBV9 and TRBJ1-4 gives the full variable domain: DSGVTQTPKHLITATGQRVTLRCSPRSGDLSVYWYQQSLDQGLQFLIQYYNGEERAKGNILERFSAQQFPDLHSELNLSSLELGDSALYFCASSVQGAWNEKLFFGSGTQLSVL.